This T cell receptor (beta chain) was captured in a study of blood T cell repertoires in COVID-19. Study summary: The samples span acute and convalescent COVID-19 from the United States, Italy and Spain.

Using immunoSEQ multiplex PCR, the repertoire was profiled, and TCRdb retains in-frame clones only, with some absent. The data contain hundreds of thousands of clones, around 84% of them singletons. Adults between about 18 and 95 years of age took part from about 24 US areas. Each participant's cohort was designated according to participant-reported clinical history. Exposed study participants had met a COVID-19 case within 2 weeks before entry. CDR3 length: 15 amino acids. Unmatched junction bases numbered 7, after V lost 7 bases and J lost 7 bases. CDR1 MNHEY and CDR2 SMNVEV come from the germline V gene (reference sequence).

This TCR derives from a man aged 35 to 55 who had been exposed to COVID-19. Sequenced material: PBMCs or T cells enriched from blood (not recorded which). The chain joins TRBV27 to TRBJ2-2; 12 nucleotides agree with TRBD1. The DNA for the CDR3 is TGTGCCAGCACCGGGACAGGGGGCAGGGGCGGGGAGCTGTTTTTT. The encoded protein is CASTGTGGRGGELFF.